One and the same sample provided the 17 T cell receptor beta chains below, sequenced in a study of identical twins. TCRdb analysed the 5' RACE reads with MiXCR anew, one entry per CDR3 protein. This table has fewer than 650,000 distinct CDR3 sequences, 7.1% appearing once. Separately, the same data were catalogued under a study of yellow fever vaccine responses in identical twins.

Sequencing used PBMCs. The receptors come from a young woman in good health.

This clonotype appeared many times. The V and J genes are TRBV12-3 or TRBV12-4 and TRBJ2-3, with D uncertain. The CDR3 sequence is 14 residues long. Trimming took off 4 bases at V and 0 bases at J, with 8 bases between the two ends. The CDR3 protein is CASSSFSSTDTQYF. For the CDR3, the DNA is TGTGCCAGCAGTTCGTTTTCTAGCACAGATACGCAGTATTTT.

This clonotype was recorded many times. The rearrangement joins TRBV21-1 to TRBJ1-5. TRBV21-1 is described as a pseudogene. The CDR3 totals 12 residues. CDR3 in amino acids: CASSKEGQPQHF. CDR3 bases: TGTGCCAGCAGCAAAGAGGGTCAGCCCCAGCATTTT.

The J gene is TRBJ2-1, the V gene TRBV7-9; tentative D call: TRBD2 (6 bases). The germline gives CDR1 SEHNR, CDR2 FQNEAQ (reference sequence). The CDR3 loop spans 15 amino acids. V was clipped by 5 bases and J by 5 bases, with 16 bases between them. The CDR3 reads CASSARDSSDNEQFF. The CDR3 DNA reads TGTGCCAGCAGCGCGAGGGACTCATCGGACAATGAGCAGTTCTTC.

CDR3 region: CASSGDQLAGGGTGELFF. The DNA for the CDR3 is TGTGCCAGCAGTGGAGATCAACTAGCGGGAGGCGGCACCGGGGAGCTGTTTTTT. The V gene is TRBV25-1, the J gene TRBJ2-2; 12 nucleotides agree with TRBD2. Trimming at V came to 4 bases and at J to 4 bases, leaving 10 bases not matched to a gene. This CDR3 has 18 residues. CDR1 is MGHDK and CDR2 is SYGVNS in the germline V gene.

This clonotype was seen only a few times. The gene calls are TRBV24-1 and TRBJ2-3, with D possibly TRBD2 on 5 matching bases. Germline loops: CDR1 KGHDR, CDR2 SFDVKD. V lost 1 base and J lost 2, with 9 bases in between. This CDR3 contains 15 residues. The CDR3 region is CATSDFISATDTQYF. For the CDR3, the DNA is TGTGCCACCAGTGATTTTATTAGCGCCACAGATACGCAGTATTTT.

This clonotype was recorded many times. V and J are TRBV2 and TRBJ2-1; 11 nucleotides match TRBD2. Germline-derived CDR1 and CDR2 are SNHLY and FYNNEI. This CDR3 comprises 17 residues. J lost 8 bases, V lost 0 bases, and 9 bases had no gene match. CDR3 region: CASSEAGVLAGVHEQFF. The DNA for the CDR3 is TGTGCCAGCAGTGAAGCTGGGGTACTAGCGGGAGTGCATGAGCAGTTCTTC.

This clonotype was seen more than once but under ten times. The chain has TRBV4-1 and TRBJ2-5; TRBD1 agrees at 9 bases. Germline-derived CDR1 and CDR2 are MGHRA and YSYEKL. V dropped 0 bases and J dropped 5; count of bases not matched to a gene: 7. The CDR3 totals 16 residues. The CDR3 is CASSQDVGQGYETQYF. CDR3 nucleotide sequence: TGCGCCAGCAGCCAAGATGTGGGACAGGGTTACGAGACCCAGTACTTC.

The chain couples TRBV7-9 to TRBJ2-2; tentative D call: TRBD2 (6 bases). Germline V CDR1 and CDR2: SEHNR, FQNEAQ (reference sequence). Between the trimmed V and J ends, which lost 5 bases and 7 bases, there was a span of 11 bases. The CDR3 extends over 13 amino acids. The CDR3 coding sequence is TGTGCCAGCAGCCGGCGGGATGGCGGGGAGCTGTTTTTT. Encoded protein: CASSRRDGGELFF. The full variable domain, its missing parts supplied by reference TRBV7-9 and TRBJ2-2, is DTGVSQNPRHKITKRGQNVTFRCDPISEHNRLYWYRQTLGQGPEFLTYFQNEAQLEKSRLLSDRFSAERPKGSFSTLEIQRTEQGDSAMYLCASSRRDGGELFFGEGSRLTVL.

The sample holds many counts of this clonotype. The gene calls are TRBV12-3 or TRBV12-4 and TRBJ2-2, with 7 bases fitting TRBD1. This CDR3 has 17 residues. After removal of 4 bases from V and 0 bases from J, the junction contained 8 bases not matched to a gene. The CDR3: CASSSPVDRANTGELFF. DNA of the CDR3: TGTGCCAGCAGTTCCCCGGTCGACAGGGCGAACACCGGGGAGCTGTTTTTT.

This chain links TRBV6-5 with TRBJ2-5; D remains ambiguous. This CDR3 region has 17 residues. The germline CDR1 and CDR2 sequences are MNHEY and SVGAGI. Trimming left V 2 bases short and J 3 bases short, with 19 bases between. The CDR3 sequence is CASSYPPVVGLEETQYF. DNA for the CDR3: TGTGCCAGCAGTTACCCGCCCGTGGTTGGATTGGAAGAGACCCAGTACTTC.

The chain combines TRBV13 with TRBJ2-3; TRBD2 aligns across 12 bases. V shed 3 bases and J 7 bases; nucleotides not matched to a gene: 8. Germline lookup yields CDR1 PRHDT and CDR2 FYEKMQ (reference sequence). This CDR3 spans 16 amino acids. The CDR3 DNA is TGTGCCAGCAGCTTCGAACTAGCGGGGGGTGCCTATACGCAGTATTTT. Protein product: CASSFELAGGAYTQYF.

This clonotype was seen ten or more times. The chain links TRBV5-5 to TRBJ2-7; D might be TRBD1 (6 bases). The CDR3 loop spans 12 amino acids. Germline CDR1 and CDR2: SGHKS and YYEKEE (reference sequence). Trimming removed 0 bases from V and 5 bases from J, with 6 bases in between. The CDR3 bases are TGTGCCAGCAGCTTGGAGGGGGACGAGCAGTACTTC. It translates to CASSLEGDEQYF.

The V and J genes are TRBV11-2 and TRBJ2-1; D is perhaps TRBD2 (5 bases). The V gene's germline CDR1 is SGHAT and CDR2 FQNNGV. This CDR3 comprises 11 residues. The V end lost 6 bases, the J end lost 10 bases, and 10 bases lay between the germline ends. In nucleotides, the CDR3 is TGTGCCAGCAGGACTCGGGGAGAGCAGTTCTTC. The encoded protein is CASRTRGEQFF.

This clonotype has just a few counts. This chain links TRBV5-1 with TRBJ1-1; perhaps TRBD1 as D (6 bases). Germline V CDR1 and CDR2: SGHRS, YFSETQ. V lost 4 bases, J lost 0 bases, and 13 bases lay in between. The CDR3 extends over 15 amino acids. CDR3 protein: CASSTRTEMNTEAFF. The CDR3 nucleotides read TGCGCCAGCAGCACCCGGACAGAAATGAACACTGAAGCTTTCTTT.

The chain uses TRBV7-2 and TRBJ1-3; weak D call: TRBD1 (5 bases). Germline lookup yields CDR1 SGHTA and CDR2 FQGNSA. The CDR3 is 17 amino acids. Trimming took 1 base from V and 1 from J, leaving 14 bases between them. CDR3 region: CASSLVAGPGSGNTIYF. Here the CDR3 DNA reads TGTGCCAGCAGCTTAGTGGCAGGGCCTGGGTCTGGAAACACCATATATTTT.

The V gene is TRBV11-2, the J gene TRBJ2-4; D may be TRBD1 (6 bases). Germline values: CDR1 SGHAT, CDR2 FQNNGV. The V end lost 2 bases, the J end lost 1 base, and 18 bases lay between the germline ends. The CDR3 contains 18 residues. CDR3 DNA: TGTGCCAGCAGCTTAAGGCCGGGACAAGGTTCGGCCAAAAACATTCAGTACTTC. It is translated as CASSLRPGQGSAKNIQYF.

A few counts support this clonotype. The CDR3 DNA is TGTGCCAGCAGCCAAGAACAGGGGGCATCTTATGGCTACACCTTC. As protein: CASSQEQGASYGYTF. The gene calls are TRBV14 and TRBJ1-2; 9 bases fit TRBD1. This CDR3 is built from 15 residues. The V gene's germline CDR1 is SGHDN and CDR2 FVKESK. V trimming: 0 bases; J trimming: 5 bases; junction bases outside the gene matches: 4.